A few counts support the clone carrying this T cell receptor (beta chain). This specimen comes from a study of human T cells and chemical hapten exposure. Whole-study context: It was small differences in pooled library volume that mainly caused per-sample TCR yields to vary.

MiXCR, applied by TCRdb to the RACE reads, yields one record per CDR3 protein. The repertoire includes roughly 94,000 distinct CDR3 sequences, about 9.6% of them detected once, and approximately 2% sits in the top ten. Time point meaning: patch test 2, 6 weeks after DPC sensitization. The sample's treatment: therapeutic diphenylcyclopropenone sensitization with weekly scalp DPC. Researchers sampled blood before each patch test went on. Alopecia patients deemed DPC-suitable, aged 18 to 70, excluding pregnancy. The authors' total RNA extraction used unfractionated whole blood. The V end lost 1 base, the J end lost 4 bases, and 14 bases lay between the germline ends. This CDR3 comprises 16 residues. Germline V CDR1 and CDR2: SGHVS, FQNEAQ.

This clonotype originated in a woman in her 40s with alopecia areata. Some clones in this sample may be carry-over from other donors' samples. V and J are TRBV7-8 and TRBJ1-3; D is perhaps TRBD1 (6 bases). The sample was whole blood, taken in connection with sensitization to the hapten diphenylcyclopropenone (DPC). The CDR3 spells CASSLGLTGRGNTIYF. CDR3 DNA sequence: TGTGCCAGCAGCTTAGGTCTAACAGGGCGAGGAAACACCATATATTTT.